This T cell receptor (beta chain) emerged from a study of CD4 T cells in relation to SARS-CoV-2 and coronaviruses. The method was immunoSEQ multiplex PCR; TCRdb's version includes in-frame clones alone and lacks a portion of them. The sample has about 54,000 clones; 92% are singletons. The sequence came from an adult with COVID-19. The sequenced sample was naive CD4+ T cells from PBMCs. Subset reported: naive CD4+ T cells isolated by negative enrichment.

The CDR3 reads CASSLQLGTSGTYEQYF. The CDR3 DNA is TGTGCCAGCAGCTTACAGCTCGGGACTAGCGGGACCTACGAGCAGTACTTC. This chain joins TRBV7-6 and TRBJ2-7, with TRBD2 identical over 13 bases. Germline-derived CDR1 and CDR2 are SGHVS and FNYEAQ. This CDR3 spans 17 amino acids. J lost 2 bases, V lost 2 bases, and 6 bases had no gene match.